One T cell receptor (beta chain) is described in this entry. One end of the junction varies from germline; a read error may be responsible. The study drew participants aged about 18 to 89 years from 24 US areas. Donors of Cohort 3 who recovered were those that had two negative PCRs, clearance, or symptom resolution. Only in-frame clones appear in the TCRdb table, and some are missing; sequencing was by immunoSEQ multiplex PCR. The sample has approximately 160,000 clones, 87% seen once. The data stem from a study of blood T cell repertoires in COVID-19. Across the whole study: Samples came from the United States, Italy and Spain, spanning acute and convalescent COVID-19.

The germline V gene encodes CDR1 SGDLS and CDR2 YYNGEE. The CDR3 is 12 amino acids. The source of this sequence is a woman between 50 and 59 years old who had recovered from COVID-19. The sequencing input was PBMCs or T cells enriched from blood (not recorded which). The gene calls are TRBV9 and TRBJ2-1; unclear D gene. Here the CDR3 reads CASSVGSKEPFF. The DNA of the CDR3 is TGTGCCAGCAGCGTAGGGTCGAAGGAGCCGTTCTTC.